These T cell receptor beta chains were read from a single sample in a study of T cell responses to AZD1222 COVID-19 vaccine. Measured with immunoSEQ multiplex PCR; TCRdb has only the in-frame clones, and not every one. Of some 160,000 clones listed, roughly 91% were seen once; the top ten hold about 2%. This sample comprised peripheral blood, obtained 28 days after the second AZD1222 dose. The receptors shown here come from an adult who received the AZD1222 COVID-19 vaccine. Each CDR3 is given without its conserved first and last residue. D genes are given only for firm matches.

CDR3 protein,V gene,D gene,J gene
ASSARAPNEKLF,TRBV19,NA,TRBJ1-4
ASSLAEGTVQPQH,TRBV7-9,NA,TRBJ1-5
ASSRSDSYNEQF,TRBV5-6,NA,TRBJ2-1
ASSPTTSGAYNEQF,TRBV28,TRBD2,TRBJ2-1
ASSRAGGPYNEQF,TRBV7-7,TRBD2,TRBJ2-1
ASSPLTSLNEQY,TRBV7-6,NA,TRBJ2-7
ASRAAYATNEKLF,TRBV6-5,NA,TRBJ1-4
ATSDPATGNSPLH,TRBV24-1,TRBD1,TRBJ1-6
ASSDDRGASRNSPLH,TRBV2,NA,TRBJ1-6
ASSVKDVRETQY,TRBV9,NA,TRBJ2-5
ASSPGWKETQY,TRBV3-1/TRBV3-2,NA,TRBJ2-5
ASSEGSGSYNEQF,TRBV6-1,TRBD2,TRBJ2-1
ASAQDREPTDTQY,TRBV2,TRBD1,TRBJ2-3
ASSVAGNTEAF,TRBV9,NA,TRBJ1-1
ASSLSPDWGTEAF,TRBV5-1,NA,TRBJ1-1
TSSQVVIAGGEDTVTDTQY,TRBV1,NA,TRBJ2-3
ASSESGTSGNYEQY,TRBV7-9,TRBD2,TRBJ2-7
ASSLQGAVNSPLH,TRBV5-1,TRBD1,TRBJ1-6
ASTQGPYNEQF,TRBV6-5,NA,TRBJ2-1
ASRWVAGTSEQF,TRBV6-5,TRBD2,TRBJ2-1
ASSVEGGGSPLH,TRBV9,NA,TRBJ1-6
ASSFPPGQGYSPLH,TRBV7-8,TRBD1,TRBJ1-6
ASSLGQAVFGNTIY,TRBV19,NA,TRBJ1-3
ASRSRALEAF,TRBV6-5,NA,TRBJ1-1
ASSLGTSGGQETQY,TRBV7-9,TRBD2,TRBJ2-5
ASSPGPAGELF,TRBV14,NA,TRBJ2-2
ASSPGGDQPQH,TRBV12-3/TRBV12-4,NA,TRBJ1-5
ASSVGGTAQDYGYT,TRBV9,TRBD1,TRBJ1-2
ASSLAGQGPEKLF,TRBV5-1,NA,TRBJ1-4
ASSLLGQGYGYT,TRBV27,TRBD1,TRBJ1-2
ASSPGPNQETQY,TRBV5-4,NA,TRBJ2-5
ASSLEQGANTEAF,TRBV5-1,TRBD1,TRBJ1-1
ASSSLVGRNYEQY,TRBV7-3,NA,TRBJ2-7
ASSSKTGGQREQY,TRBV11-2,NA,TRBJ2-7
ASTESEKLF,TRBV7-9,NA,TRBJ1-4
ASSELGRGITEAF,TRBV25-1,TRBD1,TRBJ1-1
ASSPGGGNNQPQH,TRBV18,TRBD1,TRBJ1-5
ASSPRWTGANVLT,TRBV27,NA,TRBJ2-6
ASSSRSYNEQF,TRBV6-5,NA,TRBJ2-1
ASSLVVGVSSDT,TRBV5-5,NA,TRBJ1-2